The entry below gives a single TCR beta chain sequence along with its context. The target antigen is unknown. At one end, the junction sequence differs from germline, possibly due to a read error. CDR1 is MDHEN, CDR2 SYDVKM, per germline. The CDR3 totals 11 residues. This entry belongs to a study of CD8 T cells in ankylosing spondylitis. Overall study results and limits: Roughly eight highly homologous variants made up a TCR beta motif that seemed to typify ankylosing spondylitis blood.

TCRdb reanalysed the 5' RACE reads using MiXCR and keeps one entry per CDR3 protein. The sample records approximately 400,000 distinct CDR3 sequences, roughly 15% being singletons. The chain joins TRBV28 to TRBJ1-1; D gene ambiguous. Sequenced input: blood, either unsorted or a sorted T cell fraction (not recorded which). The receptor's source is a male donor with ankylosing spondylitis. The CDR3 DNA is TGTGCCAGCAGTTCCGTTGTCAGGATCCTCTTT. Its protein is CASSSVVRILF.